The 15 T cell receptor beta chains below were found in one sample sequenced in a study of cytomegalovirus exposure and HLA in healthy donors. 60 Vbeta and 13 Jbeta primers were used in PCR. Clones were sequenced by immunoSEQ multiplex PCR, and TCRdb holds only the in-frame ones, with some missing. The sample shows roughly 150,000 clones, around 75% of them seen only once. Sequencing used PBMCs. The receptor source for this set is a woman aged 25 to 39 in good health and CMV-seronegative.

The CDR3 sequence: CASSLMGGTGELFF. The DNA for the CDR3 is TGTGCCAGCAGTCTCATGGGGGGGACCGGGGAGCTGTTTTTT. The V and J genes are TRBV27 and TRBJ2-2, with 7 nucleotides matching TRBD2. CDR3 size: 14 residues. Germline V CDR1 and CDR2: MNHEY, SMNVEV (reference sequence). V lost 5 bases, J lost 5 bases, and 5 bases stayed unmatched.

J is TRBJ2-7 and V is TRBV28; 7 positions agree with TRBD1. The CDR3 sequence is 14 residues long. Germline assignment: CDR1 MDHEN and CDR2 SYDVKM. V lost 6 bases and J lost 5; bases outside the gene matches: 10. The CDR3 DNA follows: TGTGCCAGCAGCTTCACTCGACAGGGCCACGAGCAGTACTTC. Residues: CASSFTRQGHEQYF.

This clone showed up just once. This chain joins TRBV13 and TRBJ2-7; 11 bases map to TRBD1. There are 15 residues in the CDR3. V shed 5 bases and J 7 bases; nucleotides not matched to a gene: 10. The germline V gene encodes CDR1 PRHDT and CDR2 FYEKMQ (reference sequence). CDR3 sequence: CASSPRTGGWDEQYF. The CDR3 nucleotides are TGTGCCAGCAGCCCCCGGACAGGGGGCTGGGATGAGCAGTACTTC.

Regarding this clone: Other DNA sequences in this specimen translate into the identical CDR3. The V gene is TRBV2, the J gene TRBJ2-5; a weak D match, TRBD2 (6 bases). V lost 8 bases and J lost 2, with 6 bases in between. Germline loops: CDR1 SNHLY, CDR2 FYNNEI. This CDR3 comprises 11 residues. The CDR3 sequence is CASGGQETQYF. The CDR3 nucleotides read TGTGCCAGCGGGGGGCAAGAGACCCAGTACTTC.

The chain uses TRBV27 and TRBJ1-3; 7 positions agree with TRBD1. Germline CDR1 MNHEY, CDR2 SMNVEV (reference sequence). V shed 6 bases, J shed 2 bases, and the junction held 7 bases outside the gene matches. This CDR3 contains 15 residues. This chain's CDR3 is CASSSGTAPGNTIYF. CDR3 nucleotides: TGTGCCAGCAGCTCCGGGACAGCCCCTGGAAACACCATATATTTT.

The chain combines TRBV18 with TRBJ1-5, with D tentatively TRBD1 (5 bases). This CDR3 has 17 residues. V was cut by 2 bases and J by 1 base, with 15 bases left in between. The germline CDR1 and CDR2 sequences are KGHSH and LQKENI. The CDR3 DNA reads as TGTGCCAGCTCACCAGCGGTTGGAGGGGTCAGCAATCAGCCCCAGCATTTT. It encodes CASSPAVGGVSNQPQHF.

The sample holds a few counts of this clone. The CDR3 sequence: CASRQGDYGYTF. The CDR3 region has the DNA TGTGCCAGCAGACAGGGGGACTATGGCTACACCTTC. The chain employs TRBV6-5 and TRBJ1-2, with 8 nucleotides matching TRBD1. Trimming cost V 6 bases and J 3 bases; bases outside gene matches: 0. Germline V gives CDR1 MNHEY, CDR2 SVGAGI. This CDR3 contains 12 residues.

This clone has only a few counts. The CDR3 region is CASSQATGNTEAFF. The CDR3 DNA follows: TGCGCCAGCAGCCAGGCAACAGGGAACACTGAAGCTTTCTTT. The chain uses TRBV4-1 and TRBJ1-1; the D gene is possibly TRBD1 (5 bases). CDR1 and CDR2 (germline): MGHRA, YSYEKL. The CDR3 length is 14 residues. Trimming shortened V by 3 bases and J by 1 base, and 9 bases separated the two germline ends.

In regard to this clone: Likely a read error: the CDR3 ends without its conserved phenylalanine or tryptophan. It is unclear where the CDR3 begins or ends on the DNA, so no DNA is shown, and the CDR3 is as TCRdb lists it. The CDR3: CASSERPDSFLG. V usage is TRBV2 and J usage is TRBJ2-7; TRBD1 is taken as the D call from the table, unchecked against the DNA. Counting both end residues, the CDR3 totals 12 amino acids. Germline CDR1 and CDR2: SNHLY and FYNNEI.

The chain employs TRBV6-5 and TRBJ1-5, with 8 bases fitting TRBD1. The CDR3 has 13 residues. Trimming took 8 bases from V and 6 from J; bases not matched to a gene: 6. Germline V gene lookup returns CDR1 MNHEY and CDR2 SVGAGI. CDR3 protein: CASQGAFSQPQHF. The CDR3 DNA sequence: TGTGCCAGCCAGGGGGCATTTAGTCAGCCCCAGCATTTT.

This clone counts as medium-sized. The rearrangement links TRBV4-1 to TRBJ1-1; D unresolved. V was shortened by 2 bases and J by 1 base, with 8 bases between the two germline ends. Germline CDR1 and CDR2: MGHRA and YSYEKL. The CDR3 has 14 residues. The CDR3 is CASSQLEQNTEAFF. DNA for the CDR3: TGCGCCAGCAGCCAATTGGAGCAGAACACTGAAGCTTTCTTT.

The V gene is TRBV29-1, the J gene TRBJ2-7; D is undetermined. The ends were cut back, 1 base at V and 0 bases at J, with 10 bases in the middle. The V gene's germline CDR1 is SQVTM and CDR2 ANQGSEA. This CDR3 region has 14 residues. This chain's CDR3 is CSVEVAASSYEQYF. Written as DNA, the CDR3 is TGCAGCGTTGAAGTCGCTGCCAGCTCCTACGAGCAGTACTTC.

The V and J genes are TRBV7-2 and TRBJ1-5; possible D gene TRBD1, 5 bases. V was cut by 0 bases and J by 0 bases, with 12 bases left in between. The CDR3 loop spans 17 amino acids. CDR1 and CDR2 (germline): SGHTA, FQGNSA. CDR3 in DNA: TGTGCCAGCAGCTTAGCCGGGGGACCTTATAGCAATCAGCCCCAGCATTTT. Residues: CASSLAGGPYSNQPQHF.

The V gene is TRBV6-5, the J gene TRBJ2-7; possible D gene TRBD1, 6 bases. This CDR3 is 14 amino acids long. In germline, CDR1 is MNHEY, CDR2 SVGAGI. V was trimmed by 5 bases and J by 2 bases, leaving 13 bases between them. CDR3 in DNA: TGTGCCAGCAGTAGCCCACAGGGTCCCTACGAGCAGTACTTC. Its protein product is CASSSPQGPYEQYF.

The CDR3: CASNTGGRGEKLFF. The CDR3 nucleotides are TGTGCCAGCAATACGGGGGGCAGGGGTGAAAAACTGTTTTTT. The J gene is TRBJ1-4, the V gene TRBV6-1, with D possibly matching TRBD1 (6 bases). The CDR3 contains 14 residues. Germline V gene sequence: CDR1 MNHNS, CDR2 SASEGT. Trimming stripped 7 bases from V and 7 bases from J, with 16 bases between.